The entry below describes one T cell receptor (beta chain). For the second PCR, which ran for about 6 to 11 cycles, a sample-barcoded 5' primer and a J-beta primer mix were used. MiXCR was run by TCRdb on the 5' RACE reads, yielding one entry per CDR3 protein. The sample shows roughly 700,000 distinct CDR3 sequences, roughly 32% of them seen only once. This sample is part of a study of blood T cells in healthy people across ages. Germline lookup yields CDR1 SGHTA and CDR2 FQGNSA. With 1 base removed from V and 0 bases from J, the gap between germline ends came to 12 bases. The CDR3 consists of 17 residues.

The receptor was isolated from a woman aged 80 or older in good health. This chain connects TRBV7-2 to TRBJ2-2; D uncertain. The specimen was blood. The CDR3 sequence: CASSLEARHANTGELFF. In DNA, the CDR3 is TGTGCCAGCAGCTTAGAGGCCCGCCACGCGAACACCGGGGAGCTGTTTTTT.